Following are 28 T cell receptor beta chains from one sample sequenced in a study of blood T cell repertoires in COVID-19. TCRdb keeps only in-frame clones here, not all; method: immunoSEQ multiplex PCR. The repertoire has about 400,000 clones, about 88% of them found once; the top ten carry 3%. Sequenced material: peripheral blood. These receptor sequences come from a human donor in a cohort sampled during active COVID-19.

This clone was found once. The chain carries TRBV5-1 and TRBJ1-2; 9 bases agree with TRBD1. The V gene's germline CDR1 is SGHRS and CDR2 YFSETQ. This CDR3 has 14 residues. Unmatched junction bases numbered 7, after V lost 2 bases and J lost 8 bases. CDR3 residues: CASSFGGTGWGYTF. CDR3 bases: TGCGCCAGCAGCTTCGGAGGGACAGGGTGGGGCTACACCTTC.

The CDR3 bases are TGTGCCAGCAGCCGCAAGGGACTAGGATTACGCACAGATACGCAGTATTTT. The encoded protein is CASSRKGLGLRTDTQYF. The chain joins TRBV7-9 to TRBJ2-3; 8 bases match TRBD2. Germline CDR1 reads SEHNR; CDR2 reads FQNEAQ (reference sequence). The CDR3 length is 17 residues. The trim removed 5 bases at V and 1 base at J, leaving 11 bases unmatched.

The rearrangement links TRBV4-1 to TRBJ2-1; weak D call: TRBD2 (5 bases). Germline CDR1 and CDR2: MGHRA and YSYEKL. The CDR3 is made up of 14 amino acids. Trimming took off 2 bases at V and 15 bases at J, with 20 bases between the two ends. The CDR3 nucleotides read TGCGCCAGCAGCCAAAGGGCCTTAGGAGGTTTTCCGTTCTTC. Residues: CASSQRALGGFPFF.

In nucleotides, the CDR3 is TGTGCCAGCAGTTACTCACAGGGGGCTTGGTGGGGCTACACCTTC. Amino acids: CASSYSQGAWWGYTF. The genes are TRBV6-5 and TRBJ1-2, with 9 bases aligning to TRBD1. The CDR3 length is 15 residues. CDR1 is MNHEY, CDR2 SVGAGI, per germline. J gave up 8 bases and V 0 bases, and 7 bases lay outside the gene matches.

This rearrangement joins TRBV3-1 (or the pseudogene TRBV3-2) to TRBJ1-4, with TRBD1 as a possible D gene (5 bases). Germline loops: CDR1 LGHDT, CDR2 YNNKEL (reference sequence). V lost 5 bases and J 8 bases, leaving 15 bases between the germline ends. The CDR3 totals 14 residues. CDR3 DNA: TGTGCCAGCAGCAACCGGCAGGGTGAAGAAAAACTGTTTTTT. It is translated as CASSNRQGEEKLFF.

V and J are TRBV6-1 and TRBJ2-5, with 8 bases aligning to TRBD2. The J segment lost 5 bases and the V segment lost 3 bases, leaving 8 bases of the junction unmatched. The CDR3 has 15 residues. Germline V gene sequence: CDR1 MNHNS, CDR2 SASEGT. The CDR3 bases are TGTGCCAGCAGTGACCCGGGACTAGTAATTGAGACCCAGTACTTC. The encoded protein is CASSDPGLVIETQYF.

The J gene is TRBJ2-2, the V gene TRBV7-8, with TRBD1 identical over 9 bases. The junction had 4 bases not matched to a gene; V was cut back by 5 bases and J by 3 bases. The germline gives CDR1 SGHVS, CDR2 FQNEAQ. The CDR3 has 15 residues. The CDR3 spells CASSPRTGDTGELFF. CDR3 DNA sequence: TGTGCCAGCAGCCCGAGGACAGGGGACACCGGGGAGCTGTTTTTT.

This chain links TRBV10-3 with TRBJ1-2; 8 bases fit TRBD1. CDR1 and CDR2 (germline): ENHRY, SYGVKD. The CDR3 has 16 amino acids. Losses at the gene ends were 4 bases for V and 0 bases for J; bases not matched to a gene: 7. CDR3 sequence (DNA): TGTGCCATCAGTGCTACAGGGGGGGAGACTAACTATGGCTACACCTTC. This encodes CAISATGGETNYGYTF.

The genes are TRBV6-5 and TRBJ1-4; the match to TRBD1 covers 7 bases. Losses at the gene ends were 0 bases for V and 8 bases for J; bases not matched to a gene: 6. This CDR3 is built from 15 residues. Looked up from germline, CDR1 is MNHEY and CDR2 is SVGAGI. Here the CDR3 DNA reads TGTGCCAGCAGTTACTCAGGGGGCCGGGGGGAAAAACTGTTTTTT. The encoded protein is CASSYSGGRGEKLFF.

This clone was detected many times. This chain's CDR3 is CASSPVLIGQGAAGANVLTF. CDR3 bases: TGTGCCAGCTCACCAGTCCTGATAGGGCAGGGGGCGGCTGGGGCCAACGTCCTGACTTTC. The chain links TRBV18 to TRBJ2-6, with TRBD1 identical over 8 bases. The germline gives CDR1 KGHSH, CDR2 LQKENI. V trimming: 2 bases; J trimming: 2 bases; junction bases outside the gene matches: 14. The CDR3 totals 20 residues.

To note about this clone: At the DNA level, this CDR3 is encoded by other sequences in the same sample as well. The rearrangement joins TRBV6-4 to TRBJ2-1; possible D gene TRBD1, 6 bases. The germline V and J ends were trimmed by 4 bases and 7 bases, with 11 bases remaining between them. The CDR3 is 13 residues long. CDR1 is MRHNA, CDR2 SNTAGT, per germline. The CDR3, as DNA: TGTGCCAGCAGTGCGGAAGGGGGTAATGAGCAGTTCTTC. Protein sequence: CASSAEGGNEQFF.

The chain couples TRBV12-3 or TRBV12-4 to TRBJ1-2; D is uncertain. CDR3 length: 13 amino acids. The V end lost 5 bases, the J end lost 2 bases, and 9 bases lay between the germline ends. In DNA form, the CDR3 reads TGTGCCAGCAGTCAAGCCTCGAACTATGGCTACACCTTC. The encoded protein is CASSQASNYGYTF.

The chain carries TRBV19 and TRBJ1-1; D gene uncertain. From germline, CDR1 is LNHDA and CDR2 SQIVND (reference sequence). The V and J ends lost 5 bases and 3 bases respectively, with 10 bases between them. CDR3 length: 13 residues. CDR3 amino acids: CASSGPGYTEAFF. The CDR3 nucleotides read TGTGCCAGTAGTGGGCCGGGGTACACTGAAGCTTTCTTT.

This chain uses TRBV4-1 with TRBJ2-6, with 10 positions matching TRBD1. There are 19 residues in the CDR3. CDR1 is MGHRA and CDR2 is YSYEKL in the germline V gene. V shed 1 base, J shed 2 bases, and the junction held 8 bases outside the gene matches. The CDR3 loop is CASSQASGTGVAGANVLTF. CDR3 DNA sequence: TGCGCCAGCAGCCAAGCCTCCGGGACAGGGGTGGCTGGGGCCAACGTCCTGACTTTC.

This sequence joins TRBV12-5 and TRBJ1-2; D is undetermined. From germline, CDR1 is LGHNT and CDR2 FRNRAP. The CDR3 loop spans 15 amino acids. Between the trimmed V and J ends, which lost 0 bases and 4 bases, there was a span of 12 bases. The CDR3 nucleotides read TGTGCTAGTGGTTTGGTCCCCCCCCGGGGCTATGGCTACACCTTC. Translating gives CASGLVPPRGYGYTF.

This chain joins TRBV10-3 and TRBJ1-1, with TRBD1 matching 7 bases. The CDR3 length is 13 residues. V lost 6 bases, J lost 3 bases, and 4 bases stayed unmatched. In germline, CDR1 is ENHRY, CDR2 SYGVKD. CDR3 coding DNA: TGTGCCATCAGCTGGGGGACAGACACTGAAGCTTTCTTT. Translated: CAISWGTDTEAFF.

The J gene is TRBJ2-3, the V gene TRBV5-1; D perhaps matches TRBD2 (6 bases). Per germline, CDR1 SGHRS and CDR2 YFSETQ. The CDR3 runs to 15 residues. Trimming shortened V by 0 bases and J by 4 bases, and 12 bases separated the two germline ends. CDR3 in DNA: TGCGCCAGCAGCTTGGCTCAGGGAGGCTCAGATACGCAGTATTTT. Translated: CASSLAQGGSDTQYF.

The chain recombines TRBV7-9 with TRBJ1-4; perhaps TRBD1 as D (6 bases). Trimming cost V 2 bases and J 12 bases, with 16 bases left between them. The CDR3 has 14 amino acids. CDR1 is SEHNR and CDR2 is FQNEAQ in the germline V gene (reference sequence). CDR3 coding DNA: TGTGCCAGCAGCTTAAAAGGGGGTGAGGAGGAACTGTTTTTT. Its translation is CASSLKGGEEELFF.

V gene TRBV28 combines with J gene TRBJ2-4; 8 bases fit TRBD2. After removal of 5 bases from V and 5 bases from J, the junction contained 17 bases not matched to a gene. The CDR3 consists of 18 residues. CDR1 is MDHEN, CDR2 SYDVKM, per germline. The CDR3 region is CASSPSATGGPFQNIQYF. In nucleotides, the CDR3 is TGTGCCAGCAGTCCATCCGCAACGGGAGGGCCTTTCCAAAACATTCAGTACTTC. Full variable domain (outside the CDR3, taken from reference TRBV28 and TRBJ2-4): DVKVTQSSRYLVKRTGEKVFLECVQDMDHENMFWYRQDPGLGLRLIYFSYDVKMKEKGDIPEGYSVSREKKERFSLILESASTNQTSMYLCASSPSATGGPFQNIQYFGAGTRLSVL.

The rearrangement uses TRBV6-5 and TRBJ1-1, with 7 bases lining up with TRBD1. With 6 bases clipped from V and 11 bases from J, the junction kept 12 bases outside the gene matches. The CDR3 loop spans 13 amino acids. From germline, CDR1 is MNHEY and CDR2 SVGAGI. CDR3 sequence: CASSSRQGWLAFF. The CDR3 coding sequence is TGTGCCAGCAGCTCTCGACAGGGCTGGTTGGCTTTCTTT.

This clone was observed a few times. CDR3 in amino acids: CASSPRSGGRNTEAFF. Here the CDR3 DNA reads TGTGCCAGCAGCCCACGCTCGGGGGGGAGGAACACTGAAGCTTTCTTT. V gene TRBV7-2 combines with J gene TRBJ1-1, with a possible D match to TRBD1 (5 bases). V was clipped by 5 bases and J by 1 base, with 17 bases between them. The CDR3 covers 16 residues. Germline V lookup: CDR1 SGHTA, CDR2 FQGNSA.

This chain uses TRBV18 with TRBJ2-1, with D tentatively TRBD1 (6 bases). V gave up 3 bases and J gave up 8 bases, with 14 bases separating them. Looked up from germline, CDR1 is KGHSH and CDR2 is LQKENI. This CDR3 has 14 amino acids. CDR3 amino acids: CASSPQSGEHEQFF. For the CDR3, the DNA is TGTGCCAGCTCACCGCAGTCAGGGGAGCATGAGCAGTTCTTC. The complete variable domain, with remaining parts taken from reference TRBV18 and TRBJ2-1, reads NAGVMQNPRHLVRRRGQEARLRCSPMKGHSHVYWYRQLPEEGLKFMVYLQKENIIDESGMPKERFSAEFPKEGPSILRIQQVVRGDSAAYFCASSPQSGEHEQFFGPGTRLTVL.

The chain recombines TRBV11-3 with TRBJ2-5, with D possibly matching TRBD2 (6 bases). Trimming shortened V by 1 base and J by 5 bases, and 11 bases separated the two germline ends. Germline loops: CDR1 SGHNT, CDR2 YENEEA. The length of the CDR3 is 14 residues. In DNA form, the CDR3 reads TGTGCCAGCAGCTTAGTGGCTAGCGCGGAGACCCAGTACTTC. Its translation is CASSLVASAETQYF.

The chain is built from TRBV20-1 and TRBJ1-1; perhaps TRBD1 as D (6 bases). This CDR3 contains 11 residues. The germline CDR1 and CDR2 sequences are DFQATT and SNEGSKA (reference sequence). CDR3 in DNA: TGCACCCCAGGGGTGGACACTGAAGCTTTCTTT. This encodes CTPGVDTEAFF.

V usage is TRBV28 and J usage is TRBJ1-4, with 7 bases fitting TRBD1. Germline lookup yields CDR1 MDHEN and CDR2 SYDVKM. This CDR3 has 18 amino acids. Unmatched junction bases numbered 20, after V lost 5 bases and J lost 8 bases. In nucleotides, the CDR3 is TGTGCCAGCAGTCTAAACCCGAATTACAGGGGACTTAAGGAAAAACTGTTTTTT. Its protein product is CASSLNPNYRGLKEKLFF.

The genes are TRBV30 and TRBJ1-6; D possibly corresponds to TRBD1 (6 bases). The CDR3 sequence is 13 residues long. Trimming took 5 bases from V and 8 from J, leaving 13 bases between them. From germline, CDR1 is GTSNPN and CDR2 SVGIG (reference sequence). This CDR3 is CAWAGTPYSPLHF. In nucleotides, the CDR3 is TGTGCCTGGGCCGGGACACCTTATTCACCCCTCCACTTT. The whole variable domain, remainder taken from reference TRBV30 and TRBJ1-6, is SQTIHQWPATLVQPVGSPLSLECTVEGTSNPNLYWYRQAAGRGLQLLFYSVGIGQISSEVPQNLSASRPQDRQFILSSKKLLLSDSGFYLCAWAGTPYSPLHFGNGTRLTVT.

This chain connects TRBV11-3 to TRBJ2-5; 13 bases are shared with TRBD2. Trimming cost V 4 bases and J 5 bases; bases outside gene matches: 4. The CDR3 has 15 residues. Germline V gene sequence: CDR1 SGHNT, CDR2 YENEEA. DNA for the CDR3: TGTGCCAGCAGCTCGCAGACTAGCGGGGGGGAGACCCAGTACTTC. This gives the protein CASSSQTSGGETQYF.

This chain connects TRBV7-3 to TRBJ2-3; 10 bases are shared with TRBD2. CDR3 length: 15 amino acids. Germline values: CDR1 SGHTA, CDR2 FQGTGA. V lost 1 base and J lost 5; bases outside the gene matches: 3. The CDR3 DNA reads TGTGCCAGCAGCTTAATAGCGGGAGGAGTAGATACGCAGTATTTT. This encodes CASSLIAGGVDTQYF. The full variable domain, with the rest looked up from reference TRBV7-3 and TRBJ2-3, is GAGVSQTPSNKVTEKGKYVELRCDPISGHTALYWYRQSLGQGPEFLIYFQGTGAADDSGLPNDRFFAVRPEGSVSTLKIQRTERGDSAVYLCASSLIAGGVDTQYFGPGTRLTVL.